This entry is about one T cell receptor beta chain. Its antigen target is currently unknown. No per-base quality is available; no much larger clone lies one base away. The record originates from a study of shared clonotypes between healthy human individuals (TCRdb year 2020). In the study overall: The cohort included three men and two women between 18 and 49 years of age. To estimate repertoire size and how much clonotypes are shared between individuals, the study performed deep sequencing of blood TCR repertoires from roughly five healthy adults. For each donor, three plates each were used for CD4 naive and CD4 memory, two plates were used for CD8 naive, and one plate was used for CD8 memory. Each donor's leukapheresis produced roughly between roughly 0.85 and 9.5 billion PBMCs. Different laboratories and diverse techniques were used to prepare libraries and sequence TCR repertoires, to increase sequencing depth and limit assay-specific biases. Study-wide findings and limitations: Because the study included a small number of donors, the genetic and exposure-history diversity represented was limited. Compared with non-shared clonotypes, clonotypes shared by all four sorted-subset donors had higher generation probabilities. Across several donors, around 5% of naive CD4, approximately 3.5% of naive CD8, about 2.3% of memory CD4, and roughly 0.41% of memory CD8 clonotypes were shared. Incomplete sequencing was indicated by rarefaction of sorted-subset datasets, despite the large sequencing depth. Naive subsets generally had larger estimated clonotype richness than memory subsets. Sampling was limited to blood, and TCR repertoires in tissue likely differ from TCR repertoires in blood. Based on pairwise subsampling, the degree of clonotype sharing among donors was expected to be affected by sequencing depth.

Healthy HIV-negative adults with no recently reported acute infections or vaccinations were included as donors. Every donor was a Caucasian adult living in Nashville, Tennessee, USA. CD4+ T cells were enriched by magnetic negative selection, after which naive cells were positively selected on CD45RA and the negative fraction was taken as the memory subset. After blood collection by leukapheresis, PBMCs were isolated using Ficoll-Histopaque density gradient centrifugation and then cryopreserved in the vapor phase of liquid nitrogen. Purity and quantity of every magnetically sorted T cell population were checked by analytical flow cytometry. Genomic DNA was isolated from each sorted fraction and quantified by UV absorbance on a Nanodrop 2000c. TCR CDR3 regions were amplified from genomic DNA by multiplex PCR using the deep immunoSEQ assay. Genomic DNA extracted from each cell subset was distributed evenly over all wells of several immunoSEQ 96-well plates, and each plate served as one replicate. For sorted subsets, about 200 ng genomic DNA, equal to about 30,000 T cell genomes, was loaded into each replicate PCR. Purified libraries were measured with a Qubit 3.0 fluorometer, size-checked on a Bioanalyzer 2100, and measured again with the KAPA Library Quantification kit. Each immunoSEQ 96-well plate was sequenced on its own single-read 150-cycle Illumina NextSeq 550 flow cell. From the authors' description of their analysis: Because the immunoSEQ output held only junctional sequences and lacked quality scores, the filtering could not match the filtering applied to full-length reads. Sequences were annotated with PyIR, a Python wrapper for IgBLAST v1.9, using IMGT germline references to assign V/J genes and CDR3. Reads were removed for weak V/J assignments (E-value above 1e-6), missing CDR3, stop codons, out-of-frame junctions, or ambiguous translated residues. A V3J clonotype was defined by an identical inferred V gene, J gene, and CDR3 amino acid sequence. Percentage overlap between repertoires was computed as shared unique clonotypes divided by the size of the smaller repertoire. Repertoire richness was assessed with RTK rarefaction, the Chao1 estimator, and Recon v2.1 estimates of unobserved clonotypes. Generation probabilities were computed with OLGA for all TCRbeta clonotypes obtained by the gDNA method from a handful of donors. TCRdb obtained this table from immuneACCESS and retained in-frame rearrangements with V and J assigned. These tables miss some clones; where compared with another copy, unresolved V genes account for less than half of the shortfall, and the remainder is unexplained. D and trimming were read from the DNA, whereas the V and J calls and clone size are those reported in that table. In all, the sample holds some 2,000,000 clones, and approximately 96% of those were seen once. Roughly 0.13% of the sample lies in the top ten.

From the germline V gene, CDR1 is SNHLY and CDR2 is FYNNEI. Cut back by 8 bases and 2 bases, the V and J ends lie 10 bases apart. The cysteine opens and the phenylalanine closes a CDR3 of 13 amino acids. Left in the record is the CDR3 DNA by itself, 39 bases read in frame from the first base. This receptor was taken from a man aged 18 to 30 in good health. The sample taken for sequencing was naive CD4+ T cells sorted from blood. The meaning of the sample's cell subset or site label: CD45RA+ positively selected. The chain employs TRBV2 and TRBJ1-3; TRBD1 could be the D gene, as 5 bases match. The CDR3 region reads CASGDSPGNTIYF. The DNA is TGTGCCAGCGGAGACAGCCCTGGAAACACCATATATTTT.